These T cell receptor beta chains were read from a single sample in a study of blood T cells in healthy people across ages. TCRdb itself ran the 5' RACE reads through MiXCR, one entry per CDR3 protein. The sample lists about 940,000 distinct CDR3 sequences, about 48% occurring once. The sample consisted of blood. Receptor source: a young man in good health. CDR3s include the opening cysteine and the closing phenylalanine or tryptophan. The order of the fields is V gene, CDR3 protein.

TRBV12-3/TRBV12-4 | CASSLDGTVENIQYF
TRBV12-3/TRBV12-4 | CASSLKAGHTDTQYF
TRBV20-1 | CSARVAGGSKETQYF
TRBV3-1 | CASSHHRVGYEQYF
TRBV12-3/TRBV12-4 | CASSLLAKNIQYF
TRBV12-5 | CGETGGFSNQPQHF
TRBV4-3 | CASSQDPSGAYNEQFF
TRBV7-3 | CASSLSGDQETQYF
TRBV6-2/TRBV6-3 | CASSSPFLAGLVGEQFF
TRBV7-2 | CASSDRGLQPQHF
TRBV27 | CASRGGTGFYTQYF
TRBV20-1 | CSAPSREASPLHF
TRBV28 | CASSTPEGSYEQYF
TRBV20-1 | CSAEVRLGNQPQHF
TRBV20-1 | CSAADRGTDEAFF
TRBV12-3/TRBV12-4 | CASSLAIAASTGELFF
TRBV20-1 | CSAGGIIAETQYF
TRBV7-2 | CASSHGQESTDTQYF
TRBV2 | CASSENGGVFHEQFF
TRBV10-3 | CAISDQGTYEQYF
TRBV4-1 | CASSLSDQDTQYF
TRBV20-1 | CRGQGNYGYTF
TRBV4-1 | CASSQDRELMNTGELFF
TRBV11-3 | CASSPRKTGSKLEETQYF
TRBV2 | CASAGGAGTQYF
TRBV7-2 | CASSLAAGPNSPLHF
TRBV6-2/TRBV6-3 | CASSYSAGVSNQPQHF
TRBV24-1 | CATSDPNKHSGVNNEQYF
TRBV6-5 | CASSYSLDTSYEQYF
TRBV5-1 | CASSPSLTSGGQENEQFF
TRBV29-1 | CSAGDFPGADTQYF
TRBV20-1 | CSAPPLGREETQYF
TRBV5-6 | CASSLALGGTPRGYTF
TRBV4-2 | CASSQAPKEKLFF
TRBV29-1 | CSVKNIQDRGWELNTEAFF
TRBV20-1 | CSAERGSGTDTQYF
TRBV29-1 | CSVATGTGSSEQFF
TRBV6-5 | CASSLRDTYGYTF
TRBV27 | CASSLTPGGSNNSPLHF
TRBV20-1 | CSAYTGTGGLYEQYF
TRBV6-1 | CATVQGMSNQPQHF
TRBV3-1 | CASSPREGKGRNEQFF
TRBV27 | CASGALTDTQYF
TRBV11-2 | CASRYLTAPEAFF
TRBV6-1 | CASTQGALNTEAFF
TRBV15 | CATSIEASTDTQYF
TRBV10-3 | CAISDRGDINTEAFF
TRBV20-1 | CSATDGTEKLFF
TRBV6-2/TRBV6-3 | CASSYEVGYEQYF
TRBV5-1 | CASSAERGGGPEAFF
TRBV9 | CASSVVEGFEQFF